The clone carrying this T cell receptor (beta chain) was detected ten times or more. The antigen remains unidentified. These data belong to a study of spatial heterogeneity in lung cancer. Study summary: From matched bulk RNA-seq came a T cell module score, which showed a strong correlation with TCR transcript counts in tumor regions. Notes on the study in general: Within tumors, counts of expanded alpha and beta TCRs tracked tumor mutation counts.

The time point denotes: sample taken at primary tumor resection. The CDR3 totals 13 residues. Germline lookup yields CDR1 LNHDA and CDR2 SQIVND (reference sequence). Trimming removed 9 bases at V and 8 bases at J, with 17 bases between. TCR cDNA molecules each had a unique molecular identifier. TCRdb re-called the 5' RACE reads through MiXCR, storing one row per CDR3 protein. Of about 4,800 distinct CDR3 sequences in the sample, roughly 8.1% were seen once. The genes are TRBV19 and TRBJ2-4; D unresolved. The sequences come from lung tumor tissue, collected at surgery. The receptor's source is a male donor with early-stage non-small cell lung cancer. CDR3 nucleotides: TGTGCCAGGCGTCCTGGGCCAAAGGACATTCAGTACTTC. Amino acids: CARRPGPKDIQYF.